The next 32 T cell receptor beta chains were all read from a single sample in a study of shared clonotypes between healthy human individuals. This table comes from immunoSEQ multiplex PCR, and its TCRdb copy is limited to in-frame clones, with some not included. Of roughly 1,100,000 clones in the sample, approximately 76% were seen once. The sample comprised memory CD4+ T cells sorted from blood. The sample's subset: CD45RA-negative fraction. These receptors all come from a man aged 18 to 29 in good health.

This chain links TRBV5-1 with TRBJ2-7; D is perhaps TRBD1 (6 bases). The CDR3 length is 20 residues. V lost 0 bases, J lost 0 bases, and 25 bases lay in between. Germline values: CDR1 SGHRS, CDR2 YFSETQ. CDR3 DNA sequence: TGCGCCAGCAGCTTGGATTCGCCCTTTGGGGGTGGGGGCCGCTCCTACGAGCAGTACTTC. Encoded protein: CASSLDSPFGGGGRSYEQYF. The complete variable domain, with remaining parts taken from reference TRBV5-1 and TRBJ2-7, reads KAGVTQTPRYLIKTRGQQVTLSCSPISGHRSVSWYQQTPGQGLQFLFEYFSETQRNKGNFPGRFSGRQFSNSRSEMNVSTLELGDSALYLCASSLDSPFGGGGRSYEQYFGPGTRLTVT.

The chain combines TRBV5-5 with TRBJ2-3; D is possibly TRBD2 (6 bases). This CDR3 is 14 amino acids long. Trimming pared 5 bases from V and 3 bases from J, leaving 13 bases between. Germline-derived CDR1 and CDR2 are SGHKS and YYEKEE (reference sequence). CDR3 sequence reads: CASSSRAGTDTQYF. CDR3 bases: TGTGCCAGCAGTAGTCGGGCGGGGACAGATACGCAGTATTTT.

The chain combines TRBV5-1 with TRBJ1-1; a possible D gene is TRBD1 (5 bases). CDR1 and CDR2 (germline): SGHRS, YFSETQ. This CDR3 is 15 amino acids long. V was shortened by 4 bases and J by 7 bases, with 20 bases between the two germline ends. The CDR3 protein is CASSPNSGGRNEAFF. The CDR3 region has the DNA TGCGCCAGCAGCCCCAATTCTGGGGGAAGAAATGAAGCTTTCTTT.

This chain joins TRBV4-3 and TRBJ2-5, with 7 nucleotides matching TRBD1. This CDR3 contains 15 residues. Germline V lookup: CDR1 LGHNA, CDR2 YSLEER. The junction had 9 bases not matched to a gene; V was cut back by 4 bases and J by 4 bases. In nucleotides, the CDR3 is TGCGCCAGCAGCCTCGGACAGGCCGAGGGAGAGACCCAGTACTTC. Protein: CASSLGQAEGETQYF.

The chain recombines TRBV7-9 with TRBJ2-1; D may match TRBD1 or TRBD2 (6 bases each). Germline assignment: CDR1 SEHNR and CDR2 FQNEAQ (reference sequence). The CDR3 contains 18 residues. Between the trimmed V and J ends, which lost 2 bases and 5 bases, there was a span of 22 bases. CDR3 coding DNA: TGTGCCAGCAGCTTAAGGGGATCGGGGGCAGGGTACCACAATGAGCAGTTCTTC. It codes for CASSLRGSGAGYHNEQFF.

The V call is TRBV6-1, the J call TRBJ2-5, with 13 bases aligning to TRBD2. This CDR3 has 15 amino acids. Germline V lookup: CDR1 MNHNS, CDR2 SASEGT. V was pared by 7 bases and J by 2 bases, with 4 bases of the junction left unmatched. The CDR3 DNA reads as TGTGCCAGCAAGGCACTAGCGGGAGGGCAAGAGACCCAGTACTTC. Its translation: CASKALAGGQETQYF.

V gene TRBV20-1 combines with J gene TRBJ2-5, with a tentative D call TRBD2 (5 bases). Looked up from germline, CDR1 is DFQATT and CDR2 is SNEGSKA (reference sequence). The CDR3 extends over 11 amino acids. Trimming removed 7 bases from V and 4 bases from J, with 10 bases in between. CDR3 amino acids: CSGDYSETQYF. As DNA, the CDR3 is TGCAGTGGAGACTATTCAGAGACCCAGTACTTC.

The V call is TRBV5-1, the J call TRBJ1-4; D perhaps matches TRBD1 (5 bases). V was shortened by 0 bases and J by 7 bases, with 10 bases between the two germline ends. CDR3 size: 14 residues. Germline V gene lookup returns CDR1 SGHRS and CDR2 YFSETQ. The CDR3: CASSLAGTVEKLFF. In nucleotides, the CDR3 is TGCGCCAGCAGCTTGGCCGGGACGGTTGAAAAACTGTTTTTT.

The chain's CDR3 is CASSLGLAANTGELFF. For the CDR3, the DNA is TGTGCCAGCAGCTTGGGACTAGCGGCTAACACCGGGGAGCTGTTTTTT. The chain joins TRBV11-2 to TRBJ2-2; TRBD2 agrees at 11 bases. CDR3 length: 16 residues. Germline V gene lookup returns CDR1 SGHAT and CDR2 FQNNGV. The V gene end was trimmed by 3 bases and the J gene end by 2 bases; junction bases not matched to a gene: 2.

Written as DNA, the CDR3 is TGTGCCAGCAGCTTAGTAGGCGGGGGGGCATCAGATACGCAGTATTTT. Translation: CASSLVGGGASDTQYF. The rearrangement joins TRBV11-1 to TRBJ2-3; 9 positions match TRBD2. The trim removed 1 base at V and 4 bases at J, leaving 6 bases unmatched. Germline V lookup: CDR1 SGHAT, CDR2 FQDESV (reference sequence). The length of the CDR3 is 16 residues.

The chain links TRBV19 to TRBJ1-2; D ambiguous. Trimming removed 3 bases at V and 5 bases at J, with 10 bases between. CDR1 is LNHDA, CDR2 SQIVND, per germline (reference sequence). The CDR3 is made up of 13 amino acids. The CDR3 DNA sequence: TGTGCCAGTAGTATGGAAGGAAGATATGGCTACACCTTC. Residues: CASSMEGRYGYTF. The entire variable domain, with the rest obtained from reference TRBV19 and TRBJ1-2, is as follows: DGGITQSPKYLFRKEGQNVTLSCEQNLNHDAMYWYRQDPGQGLRLIYYSQIVNDFQKGDIAEGYSVSREKKESFPLTVTSAQKNPTAFYLCASSMEGRYGYTFGSGTRLTVV.

The table lists this clone with a count of one. The genes are TRBV5-1 and TRBJ2-5, with TRBD2 identical over 9 bases. The V gene end was trimmed by 4 bases and the J gene end by 1 base; junction bases not matched to a gene: 8. The CDR3 has 16 residues. CDR1 SGHRS and CDR2 YFSETQ come from the germline V gene. CDR3 DNA: TGCGCCAGCAGCCGAATAGCGGGGGCGACCCAAGAGACCCAGTACTTC. Protein product: CASSRIAGATQETQYF.

This clone was detected a few times. The junction shows a germline mismatch at one end, possibly a read error. J is TRBJ2-1 and V is TRBV7-7, with 9 bases that match TRBD1. This CDR3 region has 15 residues. The V gene's germline CDR1 is SSHAT and CDR2 FNYEAQ (reference sequence). CDR3 nucleotides: TGTGCTAGCACCCCCGCGACAGGGGGTTACAATGAGCAGTTCTTC. It codes for CASTPATGGYNEQFF.

The chain carries TRBV28 and TRBJ1-6; D is ambiguous. CDR1 is MDHEN and CDR2 is SYDVKM in the germline V gene. V was trimmed by 5 bases and J by 8 bases, leaving 13 bases between them. This CDR3 has 14 residues. CDR3 nucleotides: TGTGCCAGCAGTCCGGCGGCAAATTATTCACCCCTCCACTTT. This translates into CASSPAANYSPLHF.

The chain is built from TRBV7-3 and TRBJ1-1; 7 nucleotides align to TRBD1. The CDR3 has 14 amino acids. V lost 3 bases, J lost 5 bases, and 6 bases stayed unmatched. Germline values: CDR1 SGHTA, CDR2 FQGTGA. CDR3 region: CASSLQGGATEAFF. CDR3 sequence (DNA): TGTGCCAGCAGCTTGCAGGGGGGCGCGACTGAAGCTTTCTTT.

About this clone itself: Other DNA sequences within the sample encode an identical CDR3. The V and J genes are TRBV18 and TRBJ1-1, with a weak D call TRBD1 (6 bases). The CDR3 is 14 amino acids. The germline gives CDR1 KGHSH, CDR2 LQKENI. V was shortened by 3 bases and J by 2 bases, with 10 bases between the two germline ends. Written as DNA, the CDR3 is TGTGCCAGCTCACCGGGGGCAGGTAACACTGAAGCTTTCTTT. The encoded protein is CASSPGAGNTEAFF.

This clone was counted a single time. The chain employs TRBV4-3 and TRBJ2-1, with a tentative D call TRBD2 (5 bases). Trimming pared 0 bases from V and 7 bases from J, leaving 19 bases between. The CDR3 is 17 residues long. Germline values: CDR1 LGHNA, CDR2 YSLEER. CDR3 amino acids: CASSQDVLEGEGNEQFF. CDR3 sequence (DNA): TGCGCCAGCAGCCAAGATGTTCTAGAGGGAGAAGGGAATGAGCAGTTCTTC.

This chain joins TRBV14 and TRBJ2-5; no reliable D call. The germline V and J ends were trimmed by 4 bases and 4 bases, with 10 bases remaining between them. The CDR3 totals 13 residues. Germline values: CDR1 SGHDN, CDR2 FVKESK. CDR3 sequence reads: CASSPRLRETQYF. The CDR3 region has the DNA TGTGCCAGCAGCCCGAGACTGAGAGAGACCCAGTACTTC.

A note on this clone: This likely traces to a read error, being one base from a far larger clone. V is TRBV6-5 and J is TRBJ1-6; D might be TRBD1 (5 bases). Germline values: CDR1 MNHEY, CDR2 SVGAGI. The CDR3 is made up of 15 amino acids. The CDR3 DNA follows: TGTGCCAGCGGTTACTCGCGTCAGGGAAATTCACCCCTCCACTTT. Translating gives CASGYSRQGNSPLHF.

This chain connects TRBV7-6 to TRBJ1-4, with D unresolved. CDR3 length equals 13 residues. V lost 2 bases and J lost 8, with 9 bases in between. CDR1 and CDR2 (germline): SGHVS, FNYEAQ. The CDR3 coding sequence is TGTGCCAGCAGCTTACAGCCGAGCGAAAAACTGTTTTTT. It is translated as CASSLQPSEKLFF.

The table lists this clone with many counts. The same CDR3 can be traced to other DNA sequences in this sample. CDR3 in DNA: TGTGCCAGCAGCTTTAATGGAAACACCATATATTTT. The encoded protein is CASSFNGNTIYF. The chain joins TRBV7-8 to TRBJ1-3, with no clear D. The CDR3 covers 12 residues. CDR1 is SGHVS and CDR2 is FQNEAQ in the germline V gene. Deletions cut 3 bases from V and 3 bases from J, with 3 bases between. Looking up the rest from reference TRBV7-8 and TRBJ1-3 gives the full variable domain: GAGVSQSPRYKVAKRGQDVALRCDPISGHVSLFWYQQALGQGPEFLTYFQNEAQLDKSGLPSDRFFAERPEGSVSTLKIQRTQQEDSAVYLCASSFNGNTIYFGEGSWLTVV.

This clone was counted between two and nine times. The V and J genes are TRBV7-2 and TRBJ2-7; D possibly corresponds to TRBD1 (6 bases). Germline V gene data show CDR1 as SGHTA and CDR2 as FQGNSA. With 2 bases removed from V and 1 base from J, the gap between germline ends came to 9 bases. The CDR3 runs 14 residues. In nucleotides, the CDR3 is TGTGCCAGCAGCTTATTAGGACAGTCCTACGAGCAGTACTTC. It encodes CASSLLGQSYEQYF. Combining the CDR3 with reference TRBV7-2 and TRBJ2-7 gives the whole variable domain GAGVSQSPSNKVTEKGKDVELRCDPISGHTALYWYRQSLGQGLEFLIYFQGNSAPDKSGLPSDRFSAERTGGSVSTLTIQRTQQEDSAVYLCASSLLGQSYEQYFGPGTRLTVT.

The chain joins TRBV5-1 to TRBJ2-4; perhaps TRBD2 as D (6 bases). This CDR3 is built from 14 residues. Germline V gene sequence: CDR1 SGHRS, CDR2 YFSETQ. V lost 4 bases to trimming and J lost 8 bases, with 16 bases between them. The CDR3 DNA reads TGCGCCAGCAGCCAAATACCGGGGGAAGACATTCAGTACTTC. Protein product: CASSQIPGEDIQYF. The full variable domain, completed using reference TRBV5-1 and TRBJ2-4, is KAGVTQTPRYLIKTRGQQVTLSCSPISGHRSVSWYQQTPGQGLQFLFEYFSETQRNKGNFPGRFSGRQFSNSRSEMNVSTLELGDSALYLCASSQIPGEDIQYFGAGTRLSVL.

The chain uses TRBV9 and TRBJ2-1; 11 bases map to TRBD2. The J segment lost 0 bases and the V segment lost 3 bases, leaving 2 bases of the junction unmatched. Germline loops: CDR1 SGDLS, CDR2 YYNGEE. CDR3 length equals 16 residues. In DNA form, the CDR3 reads TGTGCCAGCAGCGCGACTAGCGGGAACTCCTACAATGAGCAGTTCTTC. Translated, it gives CASSATSGNSYNEQFF.

This chain links TRBV5-8 with TRBJ2-1, with 11 bases identical to TRBD2. V shed 4 bases and J 3 bases; nucleotides not matched to a gene: 3. CDR1 is SGHTS, CDR2 YDEGEE, per germline. This CDR3 spans 15 amino acids. The CDR3 sequence: CASSPGLADYNEQFF. The CDR3, as DNA: TGTGCCAGCAGCCCGGGACTAGCGGACTACAATGAGCAGTTCTTC.

The V gene is TRBV6-6, the J gene TRBJ1-2; D gene uncertain. Trimming removed 0 bases at V and 7 bases at J, with 9 bases between. CDR3 size: 13 residues. CDR1 MNHNY and CDR2 SVGAGI come from the germline V gene (reference sequence). CDR3 sequence (DNA): TGTGCCAGCAGTTACTCGTACGACCTTGGCTACACCTTC. This sequence encodes CASSYSYDLGYTF.

V and J are TRBV30 and TRBJ2-2; possibly TRBD1 for D (5 bases). The CDR3 spans 15 residues. Germline V gene lookup returns CDR1 GTSNPN and CDR2 SVGIG (reference sequence). V was cut by 7 bases and J by 3 bases, with 18 bases left in between. Here the CDR3 reads CASLHDRIDTGELFF. CDR3 coding DNA: TGTGCCTCGCTACACGACAGAATTGACACCGGGGAGCTGTTTTTT.

Concerning this clone: Other DNA sequences in the same sample also yield this CDR3. The V call is TRBV5-4, the J call TRBJ2-5; D might be TRBD1 (6 bases). The V end lost 0 bases, the J end lost 1 base, and 7 bases lay between the germline ends. Germline V gene data show CDR1 as SGHNT and CDR2 as YYREEE (reference sequence). The CDR3 is 14 residues long. The CDR3 nucleotides read TGTGCCAGCAGCTTGGGGGGGCGCCAAGAGACCCAGTACTTC. Its protein product is CASSLGGRQETQYF.

Concerning this clone: This sample also contains other DNA sequences that code for the same CDR3. The rearrangement links TRBV6-1 to TRBJ1-5; no clear D gene. The V gene lost 1 base and the J gene lost 6 bases, with 7 bases spanning the gap. Germline values: CDR1 MNHNS, CDR2 SASEGT. The CDR3 contains 13 residues. The CDR3 sequence is CASSEVRGQPQHF. CDR3 DNA sequence: TGTGCCAGCAGTGAAGTACGAGGTCAGCCCCAGCATTTT.

The CDR3 region has the DNA TGCGCCAGCAGCCGAGACCAGGCGGGGGGCTACACCTTC. Translation: CASSRDQAGGYTF. This sequence joins TRBV4-3 and TRBJ1-2; D unresolved. This CDR3 spans 13 amino acids. Trimming shortened V by 4 bases and J by 8 bases, and 14 bases separated the two germline ends. The germline CDR1 and CDR2 sequences are LGHNA and YSLEER.

The rearrangement uses TRBV5-1 and TRBJ1-6; 7 bases are shared with TRBD1. Germline-derived CDR1 and CDR2 are SGHRS and YFSETQ. The trim removed 5 bases at V and 5 bases at J, leaving 4 bases unmatched. This CDR3 is 14 amino acids long. CDR3 bases: TGCGCCAGCAGAGGGACAGCTGATAATTCACCCCTCCACTTT. Its protein is CASRGTADNSPLHF.

This sequence joins TRBV7-9 and TRBJ1-2; 7 nucleotides line up with TRBD1. This CDR3 region has 14 residues. Trimming took 2 bases from V and 8 from J; bases not matched to a gene: 8. From germline, CDR1 is SEHNR and CDR2 FQNEAQ (reference sequence). The CDR3 here is CASSLTPGGMGYTF. In nucleotides, the CDR3 is TGTGCCAGCAGCTTAACCCCAGGGGGTATGGGCTACACCTTC. The full variable domain, rest sourced from reference TRBV7-9 and TRBJ1-2, is DTGVSQNPRHKITKRGQNVTFRCDPISEHNRLYWYRQTLGQGPEFLTYFQNEAQLEKSRLLSDRFSAERPKGSFSTLEIQRTEQGDSAMYLCASSLTPGGMGYTFGSGTRLTVV.